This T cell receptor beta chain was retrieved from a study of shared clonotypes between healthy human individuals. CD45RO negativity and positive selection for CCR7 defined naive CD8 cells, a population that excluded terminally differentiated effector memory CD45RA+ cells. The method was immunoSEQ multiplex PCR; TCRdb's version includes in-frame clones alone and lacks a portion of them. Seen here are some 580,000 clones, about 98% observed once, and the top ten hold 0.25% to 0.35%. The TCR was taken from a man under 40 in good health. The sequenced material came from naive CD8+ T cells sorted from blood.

The CDR3 DNA is TGTGCCAGCAGTCCCCAGGGGGCGAACTATGGCTACACCTTC. Translating it yields CASSPQGANYGYTF. The rearrangement uses TRBV6-6 and TRBJ1-2; 8 positions agree with TRBD1. This CDR3 has 14 amino acids. After removal of 5 bases from V and 2 bases from J, the junction contained 4 bases not matched to a gene. Per germline, CDR1 MNHNY and CDR2 SVGAGI (reference sequence).